This T cell receptor beta chain appears in the sequencing data of a study of OX40 agonist ivuxolimab in advanced cancers. General study findings and limits: Nonresponders included some who also had low normalized T-cell clonal expansion.

The germline CDR1 and CDR2 sequences are SGHRS and YFSETQ. The CDR3 length is 13 residues. V was shortened by 4 bases and J by 9 bases, with 14 bases between the two germline ends. Libraries were prepared by immunoSEQ multiplex PCR; TCRdb keeps only in-frame clonotypes and omits some of them. The sample has more than 50,000 clones; 86% are singletons. Blood sampling took place at baseline, cycle 4 day 1, and cycle 7 day 1. Turning to this clone: Its antigen is undetermined.

The clonotype comes from an adult with an advanced solid tumor such as melanoma, head and neck, liver or kidney cancer. The chain is built from TRBV5-1 and TRBJ2-1; the D is unclear. This sample comprised CD4+ or CD8+ T cells sorted from blood, obtained in a trial of the OX40 agonist ivuxolimab. In DNA, the CDR3 is TGCGCCAGCAGCCCCCTCCTCGATAGTGAGCAGTTCTTC. It codes for CASSPLLDSEQFF.